One sample yielded the 21 T cell receptor beta chains listed below, sequenced in a study of identical twins. TCRdb itself ran the 5' RACE reads through MiXCR, one entry per CDR3 protein. The profile shows approximately 300,000 distinct CDR3 sequences, 7.5% to 9.5% of them singletons. These data were also filed under a second study, of yellow fever vaccine responses in identical twins.

The sample taken for sequencing was CD8+ T cells sorted from blood. The receptors come from a woman aged 18-29 years in good health.

This clonotype was recorded at least ten times. This chain joins TRBV4-3 and TRBJ2-5; no clear D. From germline, CDR1 is LGHNA and CDR2 YSLEER. The CDR3 spans 15 residues. V lost 0 bases, J lost 5 bases, and 13 bases lay in between. The CDR3: CASSQDTWNRETQYF. As DNA, the CDR3 is TGCGCCAGCAGCCAAGATACCTGGAACCGGGAGACCCAGTACTTC.

This clonotype was counted ten times or more. Sequence at one end of the junction differs from germline and may be a read error. The chain links TRBV3-1 to TRBJ2-7, with TRBD2 as a possible D gene (6 bases). Per the germline V gene, CDR1 is LGHDT and CDR2 is YNNKEL (reference sequence). This CDR3 comprises 14 residues. The CDR3 DNA follows: TGTGCCAGCGCAATCCGGGACTTAGATTACGATCAGTACTTC. It encodes CASAIRDLDYDQYF.

This clonotype was observed at least ten times. The genes are TRBV28 and TRBJ2-7; 7 positions agree with TRBD2. The V gene's germline CDR1 is MDHEN and CDR2 SYDVKM. The CDR3 runs 18 residues. Trimming at V came to 5 bases and at J to 0 bases, leaving 16 bases not matched to a gene. In nucleotides, the CDR3 is TGTGCCAGCAGTAAAGTCCTCGGGAGCGGGGTCTTCTCCTACGAGCAGTACTTC. This encodes CASSKVLGSGVFSYEQYF.

This clonotype showed up many times. The chain combines TRBV7-9 with TRBJ2-7, with D uncertain. Germline CDR1 and CDR2: SEHNR and FQNEAQ (reference sequence). This CDR3 is built from 13 residues. Trimming stripped 0 bases from V and 2 bases from J, with 5 bases between. The chain's CDR3 is CASSLAVAYEQYF. The CDR3 nucleotides are TGTGCCAGCAGCTTAGCCGTAGCCTACGAGCAGTACTTC.

This clonotype was found many times. The chain links TRBV12-3 or TRBV12-4 to TRBJ1-2; D is unresolved. There are 15 residues in the CDR3. V was trimmed by 2 bases and J by 0 bases, leaving 10 bases between them. CDR3 coding DNA: TGTGCCAGCAGTTTATCCGTACGATCTAACTATGGCTACACCTTC. It codes for CASSLSVRSNYGYTF.

In regard to this clonotype: This sequence may be a read error, since a much larger clone differs from it by one base. The chain uses TRBV12-3 or TRBV12-4 and TRBJ2-5; TRBD1 agrees at 9 bases. The CDR3 runs to 14 residues. The V segment lost 5 bases and the J segment 5 bases; nucleotides outside the gene matches: 6. CDR3 loop: CASSTGTGWETQYF. The CDR3 DNA reads TGTGCCAGCAGTACCGGGACAGGGTGGGAGACCCAGTACTTC.

The V gene is TRBV10-2, the J gene TRBJ2-7, with D unresolved. This CDR3 is 14 amino acids long. V lost 4 bases to trimming and J lost 4 bases, with 14 bases between them. The germline V gene has CDR1 WSHSY and CDR2 SAAADI. The CDR3 loop is CASSGDLVRYEQYF. The DNA of the CDR3 is TGCGCCAGCAGTGGGGATCTAGTTCGTTACGAGCAGTACTTC.

This clonotype was counted ten times or more. The chain uses TRBV4-3 and TRBJ2-7, with D unclear. With 1 base removed from V and 1 base from J, the gap between germline ends came to 11 bases. The CDR3 contains 15 residues. Germline V gene data show CDR1 as LGHNA and CDR2 as YSLEER. The CDR3 reads CASSQGRSVSYEQYF. In nucleotides, the CDR3 is TGCGCCAGCAGCCAAGGTCGGAGTGTTTCCTACGAGCAGTACTTC.

This clonotype was counted many times. The V gene is TRBV5-1, the J gene TRBJ2-7; TRBD2 agrees at 8 bases. This CDR3 spans 14 amino acids. The V and J ends lost 2 bases and 2 bases, in that order; junction bases with no gene match: 3. Germline V lookup: CDR1 SGHRS, CDR2 YFSETQ. CDR3 protein: CASSFAGGTYEQYF. In DNA form, the CDR3 reads TGCGCCAGCAGCTTCGCGGGGGGAACCTACGAGCAGTACTTC.

The chain is built from TRBV5-1 and TRBJ2-2, with D maybe TRBD2 (6 bases). This CDR3 spans 22 amino acids. V was clipped by 4 bases and J by 3 bases, with 34 bases between them. The germline gives CDR1 SGHRS, CDR2 YFSETQ. The CDR3 reads CASSPMDLSAKTGELYTGELFF. CDR3 DNA: TGCGCCAGCAGCCCAATGGACCTAAGCGCGAAAACGGGAGAACTATACACCGGGGAGCTGTTTTTT.

This clonotype was observed many times. The DNA of the CDR3 is TGTGCCAGCTCCACTTCGGGGAACCAAGAGACCCAGTACTTC. Protein sequence: CASSTSGNQETQYF. The rearrangement joins TRBV18 to TRBJ2-5; D may be TRBD2 (5 bases). V was pared by 6 bases and J by 0 bases, with 11 bases between. This CDR3 has 14 amino acids. Germline lookup yields CDR1 KGHSH and CDR2 LQKENI.

This clonotype showed up just a few times. The V and J genes are TRBV29-1 and TRBJ2-2; D is unresolved. Per germline, CDR1 SQVTM and CDR2 ANQGSEA. This CDR3 is built from 11 residues. V was cut by 7 bases and J by 6 bases, with 9 bases left in between. The CDR3 loop reads CSGWAAGELFF. The CDR3 nucleotides are TGCAGCGGCTGGGCGGCCGGGGAGCTGTTTTTT.

This clonotype was picked up many times. The genes are TRBV6-5 and TRBJ2-2; a weak D match, TRBD2 (5 bases). Trimming cost V 0 bases and J 4 bases, with 6 bases left between them. CDR3 length equals 14 residues. In germline, CDR1 is MNHEY, CDR2 SVGAGI. The CDR3 here is CASSYSTTTGELFF. The DNA for the CDR3 is TGTGCCAGCAGTTACTCGACTACCACCGGGGAGCTGTTTTTT.

This clonotype showed up just a few times. The V gene is TRBV7-6, the J gene TRBJ2-2, with TRBD2 matching over 9 bases. The germline V gene encodes CDR1 SGHVS and CDR2 FNYEAQ. The CDR3 consists of 16 residues. Trimming took 5 bases from V and 6 from J; bases not matched to a gene: 10. CDR3 sequence (DNA): TGTGCCAGCAGCGCCACTAGCGGGCGGGTTCCCGGGGAGCTGTTTTTT. This codes for CASSATSGRVPGELFF. Together with reference TRBV7-6 and TRBJ2-2, the CDR3 gives the full variable domain: GAGVSQSPRYKVTKRGQDVALRCDPISGHVSLYWYRQALGQGPEFLTYFNYEAQQDKSGLPNDRFSAERPEGSISTLTIQRTEQRDSAMYRCASSATSGRVPGELFFGEGSRLTVL.

This clonotype was detected a few times. The genes are TRBV28 and TRBJ2-5; TRBD2 aligns across 12 bases. Unmatched junction bases numbered 10, after V lost 6 bases and J lost 2 bases. CDR3 length: 17 residues. Germline V gene lookup returns CDR1 MDHEN and CDR2 SYDVKM. The CDR3, as DNA: TGTGCCAGCAGCTCCTCGCCTAGCGGGGGGGGACAAGAGACCCAGTACTTC. This sequence encodes CASSSSPSGGGQETQYF.

This clonotype was counted many times. The V gene is TRBV12-3 or TRBV12-4, the J gene TRBJ2-2; D is uncertain. V was clipped by 7 bases and J by 0 bases, with 9 bases between them. The CDR3 consists of 14 residues. The CDR3 loop reads CASKGPTNTGELFF. The CDR3 DNA is TGTGCCAGCAAAGGTCCTACGAACACCGGGGAGCTGTTTTTT.

This clonotype was observed a few times. The genes are TRBV27 and TRBJ2-1; possible D gene TRBD1, 7 bases. Germline loops: CDR1 MNHEY, CDR2 SMNVEV (reference sequence). The CDR3 extends over 14 amino acids. V lost 2 bases to trimming and J lost 6 bases, with 11 bases between them. CDR3 DNA sequence: TGTGCCAGCAGTTTAGACAGGGACTCCAATGAGCAGTTCTTC. Encoded protein: CASSLDRDSNEQFF.

This clonotype was observed a handful of times. The gene calls are TRBV7-9 and TRBJ2-1; no reliable D call. The CDR3 consists of 11 residues. The germline CDR1 and CDR2 sequences are SEHNR and FQNEAQ (reference sequence). V was clipped by 3 bases and J by 8 bases, with 5 bases between them. The CDR3 nucleotides are TGTGCCAGCAGCTTCCGGCATGAGCAGTTCTTC. Translation gives CASSFRHEQFF. Based on the CDR3 plus reference TRBV7-9 and TRBJ2-1, the full variable domain is DTGVSQNPRHKITKRGQNVTFRCDPISEHNRLYWYRQTLGQGPEFLTYFQNEAQLEKSRLLSDRFSAERPKGSFSTLEIQRTEQGDSAMYLCASSFRHEQFFGPGTRLTVL.

V and J are TRBV4-3 and TRBJ1-3; D is possibly TRBD1 (5 bases). This CDR3 contains 15 residues. Germline V gene data show CDR1 as LGHNA and CDR2 as YSLEER. The V gene lost 0 bases and the J gene lost 3 bases, with 9 bases spanning the gap. The CDR3 is CASSQDRGNGNTIYF. CDR3 bases: TGCGCCAGCAGCCAAGATAGGGGAAATGGAAACACCATATATTTT.

This clonotype was detected a few times. The gene calls are TRBV7-9 and TRBJ2-5; D not certain. Per germline, CDR1 SEHNR and CDR2 FQNEAQ (reference sequence). Trimming left V 0 bases short and J 5 bases short, with 10 bases between. This CDR3 contains 14 residues. In DNA form, the CDR3 reads TGTGCCAGCAGCTTAGCGGCGTGGTCGGAGACCCAGTACTTC. This gives the protein CASSLAAWSETQYF.

The rearrangement joins TRBV2 to TRBJ1-5; D uncertain. Between the trimmed V and J ends, which lost 8 bases and 3 bases, there was a span of 11 bases. The CDR3 is 13 residues long. CDR1 and CDR2 (germline): SNHLY, FYNNEI. DNA for the CDR3: TGTGCCAGCGCCAAGGCGGTCAATCAGCCCCAGCATTTT. Protein sequence: CASAKAVNQPQHF.